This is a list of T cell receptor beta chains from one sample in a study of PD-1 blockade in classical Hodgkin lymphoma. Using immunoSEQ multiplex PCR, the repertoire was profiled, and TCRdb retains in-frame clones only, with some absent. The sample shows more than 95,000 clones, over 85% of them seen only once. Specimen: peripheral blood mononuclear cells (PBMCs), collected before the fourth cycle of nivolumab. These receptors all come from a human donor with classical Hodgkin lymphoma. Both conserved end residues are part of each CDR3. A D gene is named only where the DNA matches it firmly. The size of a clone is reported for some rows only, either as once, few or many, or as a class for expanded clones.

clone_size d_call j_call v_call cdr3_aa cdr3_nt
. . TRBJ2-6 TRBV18 CASSPGDSGANVLTF TGTGCCAGCTCACCGGGAGACTCTGGGGCCAACGTCCTGACTTTC
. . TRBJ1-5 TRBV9 CASSVGQGNQPQHF TGTGCCAGCAGCGTAGGACAGGGCAATCAGCCCCAGCATTTT
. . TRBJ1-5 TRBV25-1 CASSDRVDQPQHF TGTGCCAGCAGTGACAGGGTGGATCAGCCCCAGCATTTT
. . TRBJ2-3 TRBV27 CASRLTVSTDTQYF TGTGCCAGCAGACTGACGGTTAGCACAGATACGCAGTATTTT
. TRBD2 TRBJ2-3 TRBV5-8 CASSFEPGLATDTQYF TGTGCCAGCAGCTTCGAACCGGGACTAGCGACCGATACGCAGTATTTT
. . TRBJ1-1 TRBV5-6 CASSLGGRGTEAFF TGTGCCAGCAGCTTGGGTGGACGGGGGACTGAAGCTTTCTTT
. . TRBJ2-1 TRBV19 CASSIVKTHSYNEQFF TGTGCCAGTAGTATAGTCAAGACTCACTCCTACAATGAGCAGTTCTTC
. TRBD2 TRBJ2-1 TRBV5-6 CASSPLRLAGSPYNEQFF TGTGCCAGCAGCCCACTACGGCTAGCGGGGTCGCCTTACAATGAGCAGTTCTTC
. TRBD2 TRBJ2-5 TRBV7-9 CASSLGLAGPQETQYF TGTGCCAGCAGCTTAGGACTAGCGGGGCCCCAAGAGACCCAGTACTTC
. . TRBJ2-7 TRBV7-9 CASRSGTNYEQYF TGTGCCAGCAGGTCCGGGACAAACTACGAGCAGTACTTC
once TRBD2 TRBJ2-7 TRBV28 CASTQRAGARGLGYEQYF TGTGCCAGCACCCAACGAGCGGGAGCGAGGGGTCTTGGGTACGAGCAGTACTTC
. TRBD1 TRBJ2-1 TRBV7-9 CASSLGQGARDEQFF TGTGCCAGCAGCCTTGGACAGGGGGCCAGGGATGAGCAGTTCTTC
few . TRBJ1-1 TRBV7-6 CASSASRSSEGTEAFF TGTGCCAGCAGCGCGTCCAGGTCCTCAGAGGGTACTGAAGCTTTCTTT
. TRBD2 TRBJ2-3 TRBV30 CAWSTSGNNWGADTQYF TGTGCCTGGAGTACTAGCGGGAATAACTGGGGGGCAGATACGCAGTATTTT
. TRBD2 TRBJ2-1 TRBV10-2 CASSEGTSGRANNNEQFF TGCGCCAGCAGTGAGGGGACTAGCGGGAGGGCCAATAACAATGAGCAGTTCTTC
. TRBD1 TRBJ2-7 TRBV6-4 CASSVDRGSSYEQYF TGTGCCAGCAGCGTTGACAGGGGGAGCTCCTACGAGCAGTACTTC
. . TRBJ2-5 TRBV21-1 CASSPHSPYSGQETQYF TGTGCCAGCAGCCCTCACTCTCCGTACTCCGGGCAAGAGACCCAGTACTTC
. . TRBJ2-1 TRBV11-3 CASSLGQGQFF TGTGCCAGCAGCTTAGGTCAGGGGCAGTTCTTC
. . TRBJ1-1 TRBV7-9 CASSLDGENTEAFF TGTGCCAGCAGCTTAGACGGGGAGAACACTGAAGCTTTCTTT
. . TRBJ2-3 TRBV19 CASSIEKFSTDTQYF TGTGCCAGTAGTATAGAGAAGTTTAGCACAGATACGCAGTATTTT
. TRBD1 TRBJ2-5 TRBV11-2 CASSLYFTGEETQYF TGTGCCAGCAGCTTATATTTCACAGGGGAAGAGACCCAGTACTTC
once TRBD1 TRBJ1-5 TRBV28 CASSPTGVVQPQHF TGTGCCAGCAGCCCGACAGGGGTGGTTCAGCCCCAGCATTTT
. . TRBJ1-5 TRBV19 CASSMGQRNPRFNQPQHF TGTGCCAGTAGTATGGGTCAGAGAAACCCGAGGTTTAATCAGCCCCAGCATTTT
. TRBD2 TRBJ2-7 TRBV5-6 CASSSWTSGSSKYF TGTGCCAGCAGCTCCTGGACTAGCGGGAGTTCGAAGTACTTC
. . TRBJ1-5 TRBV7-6 CASSLEVGQGYSNQPQHF TGTGCCAGCAGCTTAGAGGTCGGGCAGGGCTATAGCAATCAGCCCCAGCATTTT
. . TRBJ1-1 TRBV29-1 CSVRNTEAFF TGCAGCGTTAGGAACACTGAAGCTTTCTTT
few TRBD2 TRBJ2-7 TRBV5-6 CASSPPMREGYEQYF TGTGCCAGCAGTCCCCCGATGCGGGAGGGCTACGAGCAGTACTTC
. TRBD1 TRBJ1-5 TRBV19 CASSGRTGTDQPQHF TGTGCCAGTAGTGGGAGGACAGGGACGGATCAGCCCCAGCATTTT
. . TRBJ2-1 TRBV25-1 CASSVWAGNEQFF TGTGCCAGCAGTGTCTGGGCCGGGAATGAGCAGTTCTTC